These 23 T cell receptor beta chains came from one sample sequenced in a study of post-analysis software for immune sequencing data. Antigen specificity for these receptors is unknown. Included in the TCR beta cDNA libraries were unique molecular identifiers. TCRdb reprocessed the PCR reads via MiXCR and lists one record per CDR3 protein. Seen here are 550,000 to 700,000 distinct CDR3 sequences, 40% to 50% observed once, and the top ten hold under 2%. General study points: Relative to controls, patients had five TRBV segments at higher frequency, with TRBV5-6, TRBV5-1 and TRBV20-1 among these.

Specimen: blood. These receptors were obtained from a girl aged 10-17 years with multiple sclerosis.

This clonotype came up a few times. The chain uses TRBV29-1 and TRBJ2-7; either TRBD1 or TRBD2 may supply D (6 bases each). CDR1 is SQVTM, CDR2 ANQGSEA, per germline. The length of the CDR3 is 14 residues. Trimming took 0 bases from V and 5 from J, leaving 14 bases between them. CDR3 DNA sequence: TGCAGCGTTGAAGACGGGGGCCCGCTGGACGAGCAGTACTTC. Translating it yields CSVEDGGPLDEQYF.

This clonotype came up a few times. The chain is built from TRBV29-1 and TRBJ2-3; perhaps TRBD2 as D (6 bases). The CDR3 totals 13 residues. CDR1 SQVTM and CDR2 ANQGSEA come from the germline V gene. Trimming left V 4 bases short and J 2 bases short, with 10 bases between. The CDR3 loop is CSVGLALTDTQYF. The CDR3 DNA is TGCAGCGTTGGCCTAGCGCTCACAGATACGCAGTATTTT.

The rearrangement links TRBV18 to TRBJ1-5; possible D gene TRBD1, 5 bases. Germline V gene sequence: CDR1 KGHSH, CDR2 LQKENI. The CDR3 totals 15 residues. The V gene lost 2 bases and the J gene lost 6 bases, with 14 bases spanning the gap. The CDR3, as DNA: TGTGCCAGCTCACCAAGGGGCAGAATTGGTCAGCCCCAGCATTTT. Amino acids: CASSPRGRIGQPQHF.

A few counts support this clonotype. The J gene is TRBJ2-7, the V gene TRBV20-1; TRBD1 aligns across 7 bases. The CDR3 covers 13 residues. V shed 5 bases and J 0 bases; nucleotides not matched to a gene: 4. Germline V lookup: CDR1 DFQATT, CDR2 SNEGSKA (reference sequence). The CDR3 bases are TGCAGTGCTCCGACAGGGAGCTCCTACGAGCAGTACTTC. Its protein product is CSAPTGSSYEQYF.

This clonotype was detected only a few times. The chain is built from TRBV6-6 and TRBJ2-1; a possible D gene is TRBD2 (5 bases). CDR3 size: 14 residues. V was cut by 6 bases and J by 3 bases, with 12 bases left in between. Germline lookup yields CDR1 MNHNY and CDR2 SVGAGI (reference sequence). This CDR3 is CASSPEGIYNEQFF. CDR3 bases: TGTGCCAGCAGCCCCGAGGGAATCTACAATGAGCAGTTCTTC.

This clonotype was found a few times. This chain links TRBV12-3 or TRBV12-4 with TRBJ1-5, with D unclear. The CDR3 consists of 15 residues. V was shortened by 6 bases and J by 2 bases, with 14 bases between the two germline ends. The CDR3 DNA follows: TGTGCCAGCAGGAAGCGGACCGAGGGCAATCAGCCCCAGCATTTT. It codes for CASRKRTEGNQPQHF.

The chain employs TRBV27 and TRBJ2-4, with unresolved D. Germline values: CDR1 MNHEY, CDR2 SMNVEV (reference sequence). The CDR3 covers 13 residues. V was cut by 5 bases and J by 13 bases, with 18 bases left in between. The CDR3, as DNA: TGTGCCAGCAGTGAGGCGTACAGTCTTGGGCAGTACTTC. Translated: CASSEAYSLGQYF.

A word on this clonotype: Germline is not matched at one junction end, which may reflect a read error. J is TRBJ1-5 and V is TRBV7-7; TRBD1 is a possible D gene (6 bases). The CDR3 has 13 residues. In germline, CDR1 is SSHAT, CDR2 FNYEAQ (reference sequence). The CDR3 reads CASSPDRSQPQHF. The DNA for the CDR3 is TGTGCTAGCAGCCCCGACAGGTCCCAGCCCCAGCATTTT.

This clonotype has just a few counts. The chain uses TRBV11-2 and TRBJ2-1, with 8 nucleotides matching TRBD1. V lost 8 bases, J lost 7 bases, and 1 base stayed unmatched. Germline V lookup: CDR1 SGHAT, CDR2 FQNNGV. The CDR3 is 11 amino acids. As DNA, the CDR3 is TGTGCCAGCGGACAGGGTAATGAGCAGTTCTTC. It is translated as CASGQGNEQFF.

The rearrangement links TRBV5-1 to TRBJ2-1; tentative D call: TRBD2 (6 bases). Trimming took off 0 bases at V and 9 bases at J, with 10 bases between the two ends. In germline, CDR1 is SGHRS, CDR2 YFSETQ. This CDR3 is 13 amino acids long. The CDR3 region is CASSLGLVAEQFF. CDR3 nucleotide sequence: TGCGCCAGCAGCTTGGGACTAGTTGCTGAGCAGTTCTTC.

V and J are TRBV20-1 and TRBJ2-3; D is undetermined. The V gene lost 4 bases and the J gene lost 0 bases, with 17 bases spanning the gap. Germline values: CDR1 DFQATT, CDR2 SNEGSKA (reference sequence). The CDR3 is made up of 16 amino acids. The chain's CDR3 is CSATNPFQSSTDTQYF. For the CDR3, the DNA is TGCAGTGCTACCAACCCGTTCCAGTCTAGCACAGATACGCAGTATTTT.

This chain connects TRBV27 to TRBJ2-3; no reliable D call. The V end lost 2 bases, the J end lost 2 bases, and 8 bases lay between the germline ends. The CDR3 is made up of 14 amino acids. Per germline, CDR1 MNHEY and CDR2 SMNVEV (reference sequence). The CDR3 here is CASSLGAPTDTQYF. As DNA, the CDR3 is TGTGCCAGCAGTTTAGGAGCCCCCACAGATACGCAGTATTTT.

This clonotype showed up just a few times. The chain combines TRBV4-1 with TRBJ2-1, with TRBD2 matching over 10 bases. CDR3 length equals 18 residues. J was trimmed by 2 bases and V by 1 base; bases with no gene match: 8. Germline V gives CDR1 MGHRA, CDR2 YSYEKL. CDR3 bases: TGCGCCAGCAGCCAAGGACCCCTAGCGGGAGACCCCTACAATGAGCAGTTCTTC. Protein sequence: CASSQGPLAGDPYNEQFF.

The rearrangement joins TRBV10-3 to TRBJ2-4; D perhaps matches TRBD1 (6 bases). The J call may be mistaken, given a closer DNA end match to TRBJ2-7. The CDR3 runs to 14 residues. CDR1 and CDR2 from the germline V gene are ENHRY and SYGVKD. The CDR3: CAISAQGSSYEQYF. CDR3 DNA sequence: TGTGCCATCAGTGCACAGGGAAGCTCCTACGAGCAGTACTTC.

This chain joins TRBV4-1 and TRBJ2-7; maybe TRBD1 (6 bases). In germline, CDR1 is MGHRA, CDR2 YSYEKL. The CDR3 is 17 residues long. Trimming cost V 0 bases and J 0 bases, with 15 bases left between them. CDR3 protein: CASSQDTNRVLSYEQYF. CDR3 coding DNA: TGCGCCAGCAGCCAAGACACGAACAGGGTTCTCTCCTACGAGCAGTACTTC.

In this sample, this clonotype turned up a few times. This chain joins TRBV11-2 and TRBJ2-7; either TRBD1 or TRBD2 may fit D (5 bases each). CDR3 length equals 17 residues. V was cut by 2 bases and J by 5 bases, with 22 bases left in between. In germline, CDR1 is SGHAT, CDR2 FQNNGV. The CDR3 sequence: CASSLNRGQRRFNEQYF. CDR3 nucleotides: TGTGCCAGCAGCTTAAACCGGGGCCAGAGGAGATTCAACGAGCAGTACTTC.

This clonotype was seen only a few times. The rearrangement uses TRBV29-1 and TRBJ2-7, with TRBD2 matching over 10 bases. This CDR3 is built from 13 residues. V trimming: 7 bases; J trimming: 1 base; junction bases outside the gene matches: 4. Germline V gene sequence: CDR1 SQVTM, CDR2 ANQGSEA. The CDR3 bases are TGCAGCGCCACTAGCGGGGATTCCTACGAGCAGTACTTC. Translated: CSATSGDSYEQYF.

Only one count was recorded for this clonotype. The chain has TRBV29-1 and TRBJ2-2; D is uncertain. The CDR3 spans 12 residues. V lost 6 bases to trimming and J lost 8 bases, with 13 bases between them. Per the germline V gene, CDR1 is SQVTM and CDR2 is ANQGSEA. The CDR3 sequence is CSVPWAAGELFF. DNA of the CDR3: TGCAGCGTCCCTTGGGCGGCGGGGGAGCTGTTTTTT.

The V call is TRBV9, the J call TRBJ1-2; D may be TRBD1 (6 bases). Trimming removed 4 bases from V and 2 bases from J, with 15 bases in between. CDR1 SGDLS and CDR2 YYNGEE come from the germline V gene. The CDR3 has 15 amino acids. The CDR3: CASSPRGAPNYGYTF. The CDR3 DNA is TGTGCCAGCAGCCCACGGGGGGCCCCAAACTATGGCTACACCTTC.

This sequence joins TRBV24-1 and TRBJ1-1; D is ambiguous. The CDR3 covers 11 residues. Germline CDR1 KGHDR, CDR2 SFDVKD. The germline V and J ends were trimmed by 3 bases and 4 bases, with 2 bases remaining between them. The CDR3 spells CATSDTTEAFF. For the CDR3, the DNA is TGTGCCACCAGTGATACCACTGAAGCTTTCTTT.

The V call is TRBV6-6, the J call TRBJ1-2, with 8 bases fitting TRBD1. The CDR3 has 15 residues. Germline V lookup: CDR1 MNHNY, CDR2 SVGAGI (reference sequence). The V gene end was trimmed by 1 base and the J gene end by 8 bases; junction bases not matched to a gene: 9. CDR3 in amino acids: CASSYYAGGSKGYTF. The CDR3, as DNA: TGTGCCAGCAGTTACTACGCAGGGGGCTCTAAAGGCTACACCTTC.

This clonotype occurred a few times. CDR3 residues: CASSQAGTGGQTQYF. As DNA, the CDR3 is TGTGCCAGCAGCCAAGCAGGGACAGGGGGACAGACCCAGTACTTC. This chain links TRBV3-1 with TRBJ2-5, with TRBD1 identical over 11 bases. This CDR3 spans 15 amino acids. The J segment lost 6 bases and the V segment lost 1 base, leaving 4 bases of the junction unmatched. Per the germline V gene, CDR1 is LGHDT and CDR2 is YNNKEL (reference sequence).

The chain combines TRBV6-4 with TRBJ2-1; D uncertain. Germline assignment: CDR1 MRHNA and CDR2 SNTAGT. The CDR3 is 12 amino acids. Trimming took off 0 bases at V and 5 bases at J, with 2 bases between the two ends. CDR3 residues: CASSDSHNEQFF. The CDR3 bases are TGTGCCAGCAGTGACTCTCACAATGAGCAGTTCTTC.